This TCR beta chain was identified in a study of lymphopenia after photon versus proton radiotherapy. Method: immunoSEQ multiplex PCR; TCRdb's copy keeps in-frame clones and lacks some. The data hold 67,000 or so clones, with about 89% observed a single time. The CDR3 length is 15 residues. The junction had 6 bases not matched to a gene; V was cut back by 4 bases and J by 3 bases. Germline CDR1 and CDR2: SGHNT and YYREEE (reference sequence). The chain uses TRBV5-4 and TRBJ2-7; 11 nucleotides match TRBD2. The receptor comes from a man aged 80 or over with esophageal cancer. Source: peripheral blood, taken from a patient treated with proton-based radiotherapy. The CDR3 protein is CASSTSGTSGYEQYF. The CDR3 DNA sequence: TGTGCCAGCAGCACCTCCGGGACTAGCGGCTACGAGCAGTACTTC.